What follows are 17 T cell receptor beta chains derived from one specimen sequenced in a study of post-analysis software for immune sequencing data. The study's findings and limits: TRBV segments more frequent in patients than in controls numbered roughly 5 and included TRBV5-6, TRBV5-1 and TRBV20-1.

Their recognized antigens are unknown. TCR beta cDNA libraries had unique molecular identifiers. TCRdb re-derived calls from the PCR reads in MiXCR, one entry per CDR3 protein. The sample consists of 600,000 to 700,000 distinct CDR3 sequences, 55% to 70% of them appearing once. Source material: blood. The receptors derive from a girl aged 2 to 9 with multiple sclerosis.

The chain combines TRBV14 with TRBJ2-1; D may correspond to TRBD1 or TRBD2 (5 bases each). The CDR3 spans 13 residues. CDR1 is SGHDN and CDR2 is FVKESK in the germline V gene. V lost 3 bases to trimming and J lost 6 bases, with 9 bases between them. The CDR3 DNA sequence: TGTGCCAGCAGCCAGGTGAGGGGCAATGAGCAGTTCTTC. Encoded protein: CASSQVRGNEQFF.

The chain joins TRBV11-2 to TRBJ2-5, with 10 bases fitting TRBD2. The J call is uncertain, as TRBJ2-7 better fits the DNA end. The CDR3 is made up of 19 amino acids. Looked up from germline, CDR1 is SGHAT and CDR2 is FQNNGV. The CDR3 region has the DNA TGTGCCAGCAGCTCAATAGCACAGAGGCTAGCGGGAGTAGGGTACGAGCAGTACTTC. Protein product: CASSSIAQRLAGVGYEQYF.

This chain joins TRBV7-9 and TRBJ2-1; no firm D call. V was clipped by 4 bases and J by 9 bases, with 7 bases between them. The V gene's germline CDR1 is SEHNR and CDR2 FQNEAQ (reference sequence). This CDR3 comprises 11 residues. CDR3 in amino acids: CASSYWGEQFF. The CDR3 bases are TGTGCCAGCAGCTACTGGGGTGAGCAGTTCTTC.

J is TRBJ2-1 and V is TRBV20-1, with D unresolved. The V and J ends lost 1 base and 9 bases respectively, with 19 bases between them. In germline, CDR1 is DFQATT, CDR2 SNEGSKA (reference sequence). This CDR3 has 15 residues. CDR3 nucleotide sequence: TGCAGTGCTAGAGCATTGAGGAAGGGTATGGGTGAGCAGTTCTTC. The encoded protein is CSARALRKGMGEQFF.

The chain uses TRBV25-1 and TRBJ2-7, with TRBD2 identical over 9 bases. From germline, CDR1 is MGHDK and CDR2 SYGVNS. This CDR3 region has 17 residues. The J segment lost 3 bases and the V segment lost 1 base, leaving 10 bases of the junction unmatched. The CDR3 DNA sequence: TGTGCCAGCAGTGAATTAGGTAGCGGGAGCCCCAGCTACGAGCAGTACTTC. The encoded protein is CASSELGSGSPSYEQYF.

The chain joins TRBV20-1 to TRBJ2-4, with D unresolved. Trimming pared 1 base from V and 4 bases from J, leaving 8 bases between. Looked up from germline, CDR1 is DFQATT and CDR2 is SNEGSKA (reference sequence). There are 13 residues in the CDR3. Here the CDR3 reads CSARGGIKNIQYF. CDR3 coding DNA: TGCAGTGCTAGAGGGGGAATAAAAAACATTCAGTACTTC.

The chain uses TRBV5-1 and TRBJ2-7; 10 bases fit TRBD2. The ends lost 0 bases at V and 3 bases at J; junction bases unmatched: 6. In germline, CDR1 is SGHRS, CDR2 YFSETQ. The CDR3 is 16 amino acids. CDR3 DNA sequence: TGCGCCAGCAGCTTGGAGAGCGGGAGGGCCATCTACGAGCAGTACTTC. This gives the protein CASSLESGRAIYEQYF.

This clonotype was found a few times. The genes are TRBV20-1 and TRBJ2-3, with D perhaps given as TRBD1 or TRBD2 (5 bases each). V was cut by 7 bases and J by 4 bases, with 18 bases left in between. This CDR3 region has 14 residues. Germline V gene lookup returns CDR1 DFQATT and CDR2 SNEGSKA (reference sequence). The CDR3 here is CSGIPGPHADTQYF. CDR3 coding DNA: TGCAGTGGGATCCCGGGACCCCACGCAGATACGCAGTATTTT.

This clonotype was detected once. The CDR3 reads CASSGPGQGIGRTDTQYF. DNA for the CDR3: TGCGCCAGCAGCGGACCGGGACAGGGGATCGGTAGGACAGATACGCAGTATTTT. The chain employs TRBV5-1 and TRBJ2-3, with 10 bases fitting TRBD1. The CDR3 has 18 amino acids. Germline CDR1 SGHRS, CDR2 YFSETQ. V gave up 4 bases and J gave up 3 bases; unmatched junction bases: 14.

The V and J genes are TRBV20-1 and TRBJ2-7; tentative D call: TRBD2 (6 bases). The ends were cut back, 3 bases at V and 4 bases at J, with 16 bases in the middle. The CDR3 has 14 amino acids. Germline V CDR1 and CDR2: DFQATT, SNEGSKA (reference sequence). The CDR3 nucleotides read TGCAGTGCTAGTTACGGGAGTAGTCGGTACGAGCAGTACTTC. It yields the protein CSASYGSSRYEQYF.

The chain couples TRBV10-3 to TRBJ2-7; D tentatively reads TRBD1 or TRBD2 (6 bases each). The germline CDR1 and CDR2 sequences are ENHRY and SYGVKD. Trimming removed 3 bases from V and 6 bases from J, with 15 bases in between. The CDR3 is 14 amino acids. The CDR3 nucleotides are TGTGCCATCAGTGAAGATAGGGGGGTACTCGAGCAGTACTTC. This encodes CAISEDRGVLEQYF.

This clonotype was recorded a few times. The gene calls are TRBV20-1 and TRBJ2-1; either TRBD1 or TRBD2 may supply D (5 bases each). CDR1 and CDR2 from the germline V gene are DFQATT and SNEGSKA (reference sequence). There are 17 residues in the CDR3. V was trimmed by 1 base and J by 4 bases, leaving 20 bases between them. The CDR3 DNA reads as TGCAGTGCTAGAGCCTCCTTGAGGAATGGGGGTTACAATGAGCAGTTCTTC. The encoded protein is CSARASLRNGGYNEQFF.

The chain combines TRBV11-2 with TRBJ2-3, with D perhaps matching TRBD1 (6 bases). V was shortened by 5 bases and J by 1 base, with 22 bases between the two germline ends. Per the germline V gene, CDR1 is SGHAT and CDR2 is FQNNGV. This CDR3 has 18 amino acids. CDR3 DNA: TGTGCCAGCAGCGTAGGGTCCCTAAGGGGGTATGGCACAGATACGCAGTATTTT. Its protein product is CASSVGSLRGYGTDTQYF.

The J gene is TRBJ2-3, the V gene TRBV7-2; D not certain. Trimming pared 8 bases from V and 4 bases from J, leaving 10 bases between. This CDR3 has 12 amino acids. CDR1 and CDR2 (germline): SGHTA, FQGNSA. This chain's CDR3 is CASVQAPDTQYF. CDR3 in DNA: TGTGCCAGCGTCCAAGCCCCAGATACGCAGTATTTT.

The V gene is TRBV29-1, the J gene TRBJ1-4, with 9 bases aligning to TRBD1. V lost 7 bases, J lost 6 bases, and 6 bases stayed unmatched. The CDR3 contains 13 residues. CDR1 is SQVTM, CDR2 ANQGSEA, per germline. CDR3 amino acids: CSGRRTGDEKLFF. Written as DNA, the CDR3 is TGCAGCGGAAGACGGACAGGGGATGAAAAACTGTTTTTT. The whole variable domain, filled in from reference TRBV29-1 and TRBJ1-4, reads SAVISQKPSRDICQRGTSLTIQCQVDSQVTMMFWYRQQPGQSLTLIATANQGSEATYESGFVIDKFPISRPNLTFSTLTVSNMSPEDSSIYLCSGRRTGDEKLFFGSGTQLSVL.

The CDR3 DNA follows: TGCAGTGCTGACCCGAATTCGCGGATTGGAGGAGATACGCAGTATTTT. Translated: CSADPNSRIGGDTQYF. The V and J genes are TRBV20-1 and TRBJ2-3, with D possibly TRBD2 on 5 matching bases. The ends were cut back, 5 bases at V and 5 bases at J, with 23 bases in the middle. Per the germline V gene, CDR1 is DFQATT and CDR2 is SNEGSKA (reference sequence). This CDR3 has 16 residues.

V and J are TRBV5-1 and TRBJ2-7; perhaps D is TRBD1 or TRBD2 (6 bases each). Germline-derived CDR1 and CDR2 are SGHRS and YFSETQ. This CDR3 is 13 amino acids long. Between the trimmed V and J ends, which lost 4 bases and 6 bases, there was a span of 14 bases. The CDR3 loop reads CASSRGDGIEQYF. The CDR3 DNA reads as TGCGCCAGCAGCAGGGGGGACGGGATCGAGCAGTACTTC.